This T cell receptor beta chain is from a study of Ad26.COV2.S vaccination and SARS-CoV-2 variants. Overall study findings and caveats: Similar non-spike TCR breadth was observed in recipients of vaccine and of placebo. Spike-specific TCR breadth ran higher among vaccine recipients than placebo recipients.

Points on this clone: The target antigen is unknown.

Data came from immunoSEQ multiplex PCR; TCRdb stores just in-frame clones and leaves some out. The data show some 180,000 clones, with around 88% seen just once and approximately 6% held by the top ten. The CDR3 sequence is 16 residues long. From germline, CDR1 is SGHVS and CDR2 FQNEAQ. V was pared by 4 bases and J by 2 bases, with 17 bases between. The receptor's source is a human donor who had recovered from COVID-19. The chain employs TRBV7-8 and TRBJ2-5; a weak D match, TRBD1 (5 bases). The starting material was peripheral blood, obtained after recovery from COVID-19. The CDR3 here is CASSSFGWTRQETQYF. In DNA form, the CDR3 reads TGTGCCAGCAGCTCGTTCGGGTGGACAAGACAAGAGACCCAGTACTTC.